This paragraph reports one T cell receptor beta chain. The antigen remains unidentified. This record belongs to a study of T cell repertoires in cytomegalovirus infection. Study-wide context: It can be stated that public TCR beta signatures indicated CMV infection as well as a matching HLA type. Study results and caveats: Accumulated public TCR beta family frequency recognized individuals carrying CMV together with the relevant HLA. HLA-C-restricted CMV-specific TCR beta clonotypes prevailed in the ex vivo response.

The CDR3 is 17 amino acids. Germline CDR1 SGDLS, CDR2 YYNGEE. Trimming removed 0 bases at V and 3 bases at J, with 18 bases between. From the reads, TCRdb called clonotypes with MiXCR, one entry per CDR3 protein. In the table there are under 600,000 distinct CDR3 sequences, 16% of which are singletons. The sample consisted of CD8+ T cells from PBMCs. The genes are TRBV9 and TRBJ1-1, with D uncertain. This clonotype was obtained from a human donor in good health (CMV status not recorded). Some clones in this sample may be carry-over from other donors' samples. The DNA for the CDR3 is TGTGCCAGCAGCGTAGGTGATGGGGTAGGTGGTGACACTGAAGCTTTCTTT. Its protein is CASSVGDGVGGDTEAFF. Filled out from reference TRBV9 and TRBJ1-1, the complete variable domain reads DSGVTQTPKHLITATGQRVTLRCSPRSGDLSVYWYQQSLDQGLQFLIQYYNGEERAKGNILERFSAQQFPDLHSELNLSSLELGDSALYFCASSVGDGVGGDTEAFFGQGTRLTVV.